Listed below are T cell receptor beta chains from one sample, sequenced in a study of blood T cells in healthy people across ages. TCRdb reprocessed the 5' RACE reads with MiXCR, giving one entry per CDR3 protein. The table lists hundreds of thousands of distinct CDR3 sequences, about 52% of them singletons. The sequencing sample was made of blood. The receptor source for this set is a man aged 55-75 years in good health. Each CDR3 is given without its conserved first and last residue. Size tells how often a clone was seen (once, few, many) or the class of an expanded clone, and some rows leave it out.

clone_size	v_call	j_call	cdr3_aa
.	TRBV20-1	TRBJ2-5	SGGGRFRETQY
few	TRBV27	TRBJ2-1	ASSLSRDPYNEQF
.	TRBV28	TRBJ2-7	ASLGQGSSSYEQY
few	TRBV7-9	TRBJ2-7	ASSLAGLASEQY
.	TRBV7-9	TRBJ2-4	ASSLGTAQNIQY
few	TRBV4-3	TRBJ2-7	ASSHGTPGEQY
.	TRBV6-1	TRBJ1-6	ANSAGDGTNSPLH
once	TRBV4-1	.	ASSPKEGGRETQY
few	TRBV7-2	TRBJ2-4	ASSLPGIAGGGTKNIQY
.	TRBV7-2	TRBJ2-3	ASSPNRVATDTQY
many	TRBV20-1	TRBJ2-7	SAAPGTYEQY
.	TRBV7-3	TRBJ2-3	ASSYDRGRTDTQY
.	TRBV5-1	TRBJ2-1	ASSLVAGGRLDNEQF
.	TRBV9	TRBJ2-3	ASSVRENTDTQY
once	TRBV20-1	TRBJ2-6	SAPLGRGAGANVLT
.	TRBV9	TRBJ2-5	ASSVGQTWLETQY